This TCR beta chain was retrieved from a study of blood T cell repertoires in COVID-19. The method was immunoSEQ multiplex PCR; TCRdb's version includes in-frame clones alone and lacks a portion of them. The repertoire holds about 230,000 clones, with about 91% as singletons. Cohort assignment relied on participant-reported clinical history. J was trimmed by 1 base and V by 6 bases; bases with no gene match: 7. CDR1 is SNHLY and CDR2 is FYNNEI in the germline V gene. This CDR3 spans 15 amino acids. The rearrangement uses TRBV2 and TRBJ1-1, with TRBD1 identical over 8 bases. The clonotype originates from a woman in her 40s with acute COVID-19. The specimen sequenced was PBMCs or T cells enriched from blood (not recorded which). The CDR3 protein is CASRTGQGTNTEAFF. The CDR3 bases are TGTGCCAGCAGGACCGGACAGGGCACGAACACTGAAGCTTTCTTT.